The rows below give T cell receptor beta chains drawn from one sample of a study of CD8 T cells in Susac syndrome. Via MiXCR, TCRdb re-called the immunoSEQ multiplex PCR reads, giving one row per CDR3 protein. Here the sample spans around 150,000 distinct CDR3 sequences, 94% being singletons. Specimen: CD4+ T cells from PBMCs. These receptor sequences come from a human donor with multiple sclerosis. Each CDR3 is given with its conserved first and last residue. A D gene is named only where the DNA matches it firmly. Clone size is not always given. Where it is, it says once, few, many or a class for expanded clones.

size: .
D: .
V: TRBV30
J: TRBJ1-2
DNA: TGTGCCTGGAGGAAGGTTGGGGGGGAGAGATATGGCTACACCTTC
CDR3: CAWRKVGGERYGYTF

size: once
D: .
V: TRBV5-4
J: TRBJ1-2
DNA: TGTGCCAGCAGCTTGGGACAGAACAACTATGGCTACACCTTC
CDR3: CASSLGQNNYGYTF

size: .
D: .
V: TRBV10-3
J: TRBJ1-5
DNA: TGTGCCATCATGGGGGGGCTGGGTCAGCCCCAGCATTTT
CDR3: CAIMGGLGQPQHF

size: .
D: .
V: TRBV29-1
J: TRBJ1-2
DNA: TGCAGCGTTGTCATTGGCCAAGTGGGTGGCTACACCTTC
CDR3: CSVVIGQVGGYTF

size: once
D: TRBD2
V: TRBV30
J: TRBJ2-1
DNA: TGTGCCTGGAGTGTGCCAGCGGGAGTTAATGAGCAGTTCTTC
CDR3: CAWSVPAGVNEQFF

size: .
D: .
V: TRBV5-6
J: TRBJ2-6
DNA: TGTGCCAGCAGCTTCCTAGGGGACTCTGGGGCCAACGTCCTGACTTTC
CDR3: CASSFLGDSGANVLTF

size: .
D: .
V: TRBV2
J: TRBJ1-1
DNA: TGTGCCAGCAGTGCAGGGGAGAACACTGAAGCTTTCTTT
CDR3: CASSAGENTEAFF

size: once
D: TRBD2
V: TRBV2
J: TRBJ2-3
DNA: TGTGCCAGCACAACCGGGACTAGCGGGAGGTATTTT
CDR3: CASTTGTSGRYF

size: .
D: .
V: TRBV4-1
J: TRBJ2-2
DNA: TGCGCCAGCAGCCACCCAGGGTTGAGTACCGGGGAGCTGTTTTTT
CDR3: CASSHPGLSTGELFF

size: .
D: .
V: TRBV3-1
J: TRBJ2-1
DNA: TGTGCCAGCAGCCAAGACACCGCCAGGTATGGAAAGCAGTTCTTC
CDR3: CASSQDTARYGKQFF

size: .
D: .
V: TRBV18
J: TRBJ2-6
DNA: TGTGCCAGCTCCCTCAGTGGCTCTGGGGCCAACGTCCTGACTTTC
CDR3: CASSLSGSGANVLTF

size: once
D: .
V: TRBV27
J: TRBJ2-7
DNA: TGTGCCAGCAGTTTGCATATCGGCTACGAGCAGTACTTC
CDR3: CASSLHIGYEQYF

size: .
D: .
V: TRBV29-1
J: TRBJ2-7
DNA: TGCAGCGTTGGTCTAAGTAAGGCCTACGAGCAGTACTTC
CDR3: CSVGLSKAYEQYF

size: .
D: .
V: TRBV7-9
J: TRBJ1-2
DNA: TGTGCCAGCAGCGGCTCCTCGTGGGGAAGCTATGGCTACACCTTC
CDR3: CASSGSSWGSYGYTF

size: .
D: .
V: TRBV30
J: TRBJ1-5
DNA: TGTGCCTGGAGTGTAGGCGGGCAGCTTCCTACGCCCCAGCATTTT
CDR3: CAWSVGGQLPTPQHF

size: .
D: .
V: TRBV25-1
J: TRBJ2-7
DNA: TGTGCCAGCAGTAAATACAGGGATGGGGACGAGCAGTACTTC
CDR3: CASSKYRDGDEQYF

size: .
D: TRBD2
V: TRBV4-1
J: TRBJ2-1
DNA: TGCGCCAGCAGCCAAGTACTAGCGGGCCCTTACAATGAGCAGTTCTTC
CDR3: CASSQVLAGPYNEQFF

size: .
D: .
V: TRBV11-1
J: TRBJ2-2
DNA: TGTGCCAGCAGAGACTACGAACAGGGCTTCGCGAACACCGGGGAGCTGTTTTTT
CDR3: CASRDYEQGFANTGELFF

size: .
D: .
V: TRBV12-3/TRBV12-4
J: TRBJ1-3
DNA: TGTGCCAGCAGTTCCTCGTACGAGGAACTGAGAAGCACCATATATTTT
CDR3: CASSSSYEELRSTIYF

size: .
D: TRBD1
V: TRBV15
J: TRBJ2-7
DNA: TGTGCCACCAGCAGAGATTTGGACAGGGTCTACGAGCAGTACTTC
CDR3: CATSRDLDRVYEQYF

size: .
D: TRBD2
V: TRBV10-2
J: TRBJ2-5
DNA: TGCGCCAGCAGTGAGATACCGGGACTACGCCCGGAGACCCAGTACTTC
CDR3: CASSEIPGLRPETQYF

size: .
D: .
V: TRBV30
J: TRBJ1-2
DNA: TGTGCCTGGAGTGTCCTGCGGGGCTATGGCTACACCTTC
CDR3: CAWSVLRGYGYTF